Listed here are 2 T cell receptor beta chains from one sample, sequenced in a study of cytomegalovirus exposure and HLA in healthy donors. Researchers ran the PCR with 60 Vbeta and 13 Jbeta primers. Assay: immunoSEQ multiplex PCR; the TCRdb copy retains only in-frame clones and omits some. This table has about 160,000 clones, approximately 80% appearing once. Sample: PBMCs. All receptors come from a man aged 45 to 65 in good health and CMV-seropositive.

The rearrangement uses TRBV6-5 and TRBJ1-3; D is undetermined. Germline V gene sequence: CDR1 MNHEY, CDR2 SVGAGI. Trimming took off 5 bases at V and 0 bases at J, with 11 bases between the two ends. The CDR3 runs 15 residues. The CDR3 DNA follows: TGTGCCAGCAGTAGAAACACAGCCTCTGGAAACACCATATATTTT. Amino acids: CASSRNTASGNTIYF.

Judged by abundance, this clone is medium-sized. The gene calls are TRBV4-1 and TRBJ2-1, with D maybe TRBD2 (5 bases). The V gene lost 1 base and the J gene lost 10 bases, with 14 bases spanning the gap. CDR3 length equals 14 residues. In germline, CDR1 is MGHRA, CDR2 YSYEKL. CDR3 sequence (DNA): TGCGCCAGCAGCCAAGTAACTCCCACGGGAGAGCAGTTCTTC. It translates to CASSQVTPTGEQFF.